The T cell receptor beta chain described here comes from a study of T-cell memory formation after mild COVID-19. General study points: Shrinking CD4+ clones were chiefly CM and EM; CD8+ ones were chiefly EMRA. Whereas later expanders leaned CD4+, clones contracting day 15 to 85 showed a balanced CD4/CD8 makeup.

cDNA libraries for TCR alpha and TCR beta, carrying sample barcodes and UMIs, came from 5'RACE with constant-segment primers. TCRdb ran MiXCR on the 5' RACE reads and lists one entry per CDR3 protein. The sample contains 150,000 to 200,000 distinct CDR3 sequences, 13% of which appear only once. This clonotype was picked up a small number of times. The antigen is unknown. The receptor was isolated from a man younger than 35 who had mild COVID-19 (a few samples of this study predate the infection). Cell type and time point are not known. The specimen was PBMCs or a T cell subset sorted from them (not recorded which).

The CDR3 DNA reads TGTGCCAGCAGCGTAGCAGGGTATTTTGCAGATACGCAGTATTTT. This translates into CASSVAGYFADTQYF. The genes are TRBV9 and TRBJ2-3; D is possibly TRBD1 (5 bases). This CDR3 spans 15 amino acids. Trimming removed 0 bases at V and 4 bases at J, with 12 bases between. CDR1 is SGDLS and CDR2 is YYNGEE in the germline V gene. Full variable domain (missing parts from reference TRBV9 and TRBJ2-3): DSGVTQTPKHLITATGQRVTLRCSPRSGDLSVYWYQQSLDQGLQFLIQYYNGEERAKGNILERFSAQQFPDLHSELNLSSLELGDSALYFCASSVAGYFADTQYFGPGTRLTVL.